This entry lists 13 T cell receptor beta chains sequenced from one sample in a study of identical twins. TCRdb fed the 5' RACE reads into MiXCR, producing one record per CDR3 protein. The profile shows about 500,000 distinct CDR3 sequences, roughly an eighth of them singletons. A further study also used this sample, focusing on yellow fever vaccine responses in identical twins.

The sequenced material came from CD4+ T cells sorted from blood. These receptor sequences come from a woman in her late teens or twenties in good health.

This clonotype was picked up a small number of times. The genes are TRBV3-1 and TRBJ2-5, with 12 nucleotides matching TRBD2. The CDR3 totals 17 residues. Germline CDR1 LGHDT, CDR2 YNNKEL (reference sequence). V shed 7 bases and J 5 bases; nucleotides not matched to a gene: 14. The CDR3 DNA is TGTGCCAGCACCCGTATGTCTAGCGGGGGGGCCAGGGAGACCCAGTACTTC. It encodes CASTRMSSGGARETQYF.

CDR3 DNA: TGTGCCAGCAGCCGGATAGGGGGCGCTTCACCTGGGGAGCTGTTTTTT. Translating it yields CASSRIGGASPGELFF. This chain joins TRBV7-2 and TRBJ2-2; 7 bases are a match to TRBD1. The CDR3 covers 16 residues. Germline CDR1 SGHTA, CDR2 FQGNSA. V trimming: 5 bases; J trimming: 8 bases; junction bases outside the gene matches: 14.

This clonotype was picked up a small number of times. The chain carries TRBV5-6 and TRBJ1-1; the D gene is possibly TRBD1 (5 bases). Germline values: CDR1 SGHDT, CDR2 YYEEEE. The V gene lost 3 bases and the J gene lost 1 base, with 10 bases spanning the gap. This CDR3 comprises 14 residues. The CDR3 bases are TGTGCCAGCAGCTGGGGGACGGGGAACACTGAAGCTTTCTTT. Translating it yields CASSWGTGNTEAFF. The variable domain in full, completed from reference TRBV5-6 and TRBJ1-1, reads DAGVTQSPTHLIKTRGQQVTLRCSPKSGHDTVSWYQQALGQGPQFIFQYYEEEERQRGNFPDRFSGHQFPNYSSELNVNALLLGDSALYLCASSWGTGNTEAFFGQGTRLTVV.

The table lists this clonotype with a few counts. This chain uses TRBV7-8 with TRBJ2-6; D tentatively reads TRBD1 or TRBD2 (5 bases each). The CDR3 totals 17 residues. CDR1 is SGHVS and CDR2 is FQNEAQ in the germline V gene. V lost 5 bases, J lost 0 bases, and 14 bases lay in between. The CDR3 spells CASSSQPGHSGANVLTF. CDR3 nucleotides: TGTGCCAGCAGCAGTCAGCCGGGGCACTCTGGGGCCAACGTCCTGACTTTC.

A note on this clonotype: One junction end disagrees with the germline gene, perhaps due to a read error. The chain joins TRBV12-3 or TRBV12-4 to TRBJ2-3; D could derive from TRBD1 or TRBD2 (6 bases each). The CDR3 extends over 14 amino acids. CDR3: CASGFGGPADTQYF. DNA for the CDR3: TGTGCCAGCGGTTTCGGGGGCCCCGCAGATACGCAGTATTTT.

J is TRBJ2-1 and V is TRBV24-1; D unresolved. CDR1 and CDR2 (germline): KGHDR, SFDVKD. Trimming removed 3 bases at V and 8 bases at J, with 16 bases between. This CDR3 is 15 amino acids long. CDR3 residues: CATSDGQPSRHEQFF. In DNA form, the CDR3 reads TGTGCCACCAGTGATGGCCAGCCGTCAAGGCATGAGCAGTTCTTC.

This rearrangement joins TRBV7-6 to TRBJ2-5; D might be TRBD1 (6 bases). V shed 2 bases and J shed 5 bases, with 12 bases lying between them. This CDR3 region has 14 residues. Germline CDR1 SGHVS, CDR2 FNYEAQ. The CDR3 here is CASSLWMGAETQYF. In DNA form, the CDR3 reads TGTGCCAGCAGCTTATGGATGGGGGCCGAGACCCAGTACTTC.

This clonotype was observed at least ten times. The chain links TRBV7-2 to TRBJ1-1; D is ambiguous. The germline CDR1 and CDR2 sequences are SGHTA and FQGNSA. V lost 5 bases, J lost 1 base, and 11 bases lay in between. The CDR3 runs 14 residues. CDR3 nucleotides: TGTGCCAGCAGCACCTCGCGACAGAACACTGAAGCTTTCTTT. Its translation: CASSTSRQNTEAFF.

The chain joins TRBV29-1 to TRBJ1-1; 8 bases agree with TRBD1. The CDR3 length is 14 residues. Germline V gene lookup returns CDR1 SQVTM and CDR2 ANQGSEA. J gave up 0 bases and V 4 bases, and 4 bases lay outside the gene matches. This CDR3 reads CSVVDRGMNTEAFF. CDR3 bases: TGCAGCGTTGTAGACAGGGGTATGAACACTGAAGCTTTCTTT.

V gene TRBV7-2 combines with J gene TRBJ1-1; D is unresolved. This CDR3 spans 15 amino acids. Trimming removed 0 bases at V and 1 base at J, with 9 bases between. Germline loops: CDR1 SGHTA, CDR2 FQGNSA. In DNA, the CDR3 is TGTGCCAGCAGCTTAGCGGGCCCCGGGAACACTGAAGCTTTCTTT. This gives the protein CASSLAGPGNTEAFF. The variable domain in full, with the rest retrieved from reference TRBV7-2 and TRBJ1-1, is GAGVSQSPSNKVTEKGKDVELRCDPISGHTALYWYRQSLGQGLEFLIYFQGNSAPDKSGLPSDRFSAERTGGSVSTLTIQRTQQEDSAVYLCASSLAGPGNTEAFFGQGTRLTVV.

This chain joins TRBV25-1 and TRBJ2-5, with 7 positions matching TRBD2. The CDR3 consists of 14 residues. Germline lookup yields CDR1 MGHDK and CDR2 SYGVNS. The ends lost 8 bases at V and 4 bases at J; junction bases unmatched: 10. The CDR3 here is CASAPGRGRETQYF. The CDR3 nucleotides read TGTGCCAGCGCCCCGGGGCGGGGGAGAGAGACCCAGTACTTC. The whole variable domain, remainder taken from reference TRBV25-1 and TRBJ2-5, is EADIYQTPRYLVIGTGKKITLECSQTMGHDKMYWYQQDPGMELHLIHYSYGVNSTEKGDLSSESTVSRIRTEHFPLTLESARPSHTSQYLCASAPGRGRETQYFGPGTRLLVL.

The chain is built from TRBV18 and TRBJ1-5, with D tentatively TRBD1 (6 bases). Germline values: CDR1 KGHSH, CDR2 LQKENI. V lost 3 bases, J lost 7 bases, and 10 bases lay in between. This CDR3 is built from 13 residues. The CDR3 sequence: CASSPGQIQPQHF. The CDR3 coding sequence is TGTGCCAGCTCACCTGGACAGATCCAGCCCCAGCATTTT.

In this sample, this clonotype turned up many times. This chain uses TRBV12-3 or TRBV12-4 with TRBJ1-1; 8 bases map to TRBD1. CDR3 length equals 15 residues. V lost 2 bases, J lost 1 base, and 3 bases stayed unmatched. The CDR3 nucleotides are TGTGCCAGCAGTTTATCAGGGGGCGGGAACACTGAAGCTTTCTTT. Translating gives CASSLSGGGNTEAFF.